A selection of T cell receptor beta chains follows, all from one sample in a study of T cell changes during pregnancy in multiple sclerosis. Profiled with immunoSEQ multiplex PCR; TCRdb holds only in-frame clones, not every one. Among tens of thousands of clones listed, around 92% were seen once. Sequencing was performed on CD4+ T cells from peripheral blood mononuclear cells, taken in the third trimester of pregnancy. These receptors all come from a female donor with multiple sclerosis, enrolled in a pregnancy study. The CDR3 runs from the conserved cysteine through the conserved F or W. A D gene is named only where the DNA matches it firmly. The size entry is marked missing in some rows and otherwise reads once, few, many or a size class.

clone_size | j_call | v_call | d_call | cdr3_nt | cdr3_aa
- | TRBJ2-5 | TRBV25-1 | - | TGTGCCAGCAGACAGGGTGGTGGAGAGACCCAGTACTTC | CASRQGGGETQYF
- | TRBJ2-1 | TRBV4-2 | TRBD1 | TGTGCCAGCAGCCAGGCCGGACAGGGGGCCGATGAGCAGTTCTTC | CASSQAGQGADEQFF
- | TRBJ2-2 | TRBV19 | - | TGTGCCAGTAGTATTAATCCGGGGAACACCGGGGAGCTGTTTTTT | CASSINPGNTGELFF
- | TRBJ1-1 | TRBV6-4 | - | TGTGCCAGCAGTGACTCGGCCAGGGGCACTGAAGCTTTCTTT | CASSDSARGTEAFF
- | TRBJ1-1 | TRBV19 | TRBD1 | TGTGCCAGCCGTATAACAGGGGGGGCGTCGAACACTGAAGCTTTCTTT | CASRITGGASNTEAFF
- | TRBJ2-6 | TRBV19 | TRBD1 | TGTGCCAGTAGTACCGGCAGGGGGCTCGGCCCCTCTGGGGCCAACGTCCTGACTTTC | CASSTGRGLGPSGANVLTF
- | TRBJ1-3 | TRBV10-3 | - | TGTGCCATCAGGAGGGCGGATAACACCATATATTTT | CAIRRADNTIYF
- | TRBJ2-3 | TRBV5-4 | - | TGTGCCAGCAGCTTGGCGGTCGGAGATACGCAGTATTTT | CASSLAVGDTQYF
- | TRBJ1-5 | TRBV6-1 | - | TGTGCCAGCAGGCCACTACAGGGCCCTCAGCCCCAGCATTTT | CASRPLQGPQPQHF
- | TRBJ2-3 | TRBV2 | TRBD2 | TGTGCCAGCGCGCCCCGACTAGCGGGGGGGCCGGGCACAGATACGCAGTATTTT | CASAPRLAGGPGTDTQYF
- | TRBJ1-1 | TRBV6-6 | TRBD1 | TGTGCCAGCAGTAAGGGGGGACAGGGGAACACTGAAGCTTTCTTT | CASSKGGQGNTEAFF
- | TRBJ2-3 | TRBV9 | - | TGTGCCAGCAGCGTAGCGGTTTCGGAGCGGCGCCGCGGCACAGATACGCAGTATTTT | CASSVAVSERRRGTDTQYF
- | TRBJ2-5 | TRBV6-5 | - | TGTGCCAGCAGTTCGGAGAGGCAAGAGACCCAGTACTTC | CASSSERQETQYF
- | TRBJ2-5 | TRBV29-1 | TRBD1 | TGCAGCGTTATTAGAGGACAGGCCCAAGAGACCCAGTACTTC | CSVIRGQAQETQYF
once | TRBJ2-7 | TRBV7-6 | - | TGTGCCAGCAGCTTAGTCCTCAGGGGATCCTCCTACGAGCAGTACTTC | CASSLVLRGSSYEQYF
- | TRBJ2-6 | TRBV10-3 | - | TGTGCCATCAGTAGACAGGTCCCTGGGGCCAACGTCCTGACTTTC | CAISRQVPGANVLTF
- | TRBJ2-7 | TRBV11-2 | - | TGTGCCAGCAGCTTAGATCGGAGTGAGGGATCTGGCTACGAGCAGTACTTC | CASSLDRSEGSGYEQYF
- | TRBJ2-7 | TRBV4-2 | - | TGTGCCAGCAGCCAAGATGAGGGCAGCTACGTCTACGAGCAGTACTTC | CASSQDEGSYVYEQYF
- | TRBJ2-5 | TRBV15 | TRBD1 | TGTGCCACCAGCAGACCTGGGACAGTCCAAGAGACCCAGTACTTC | CATSRPGTVQETQYF
few | TRBJ2-1 | TRBV18 | TRBD2 | TGTGCCAGCTCCCGCTCGGGAGGTTTGGGATCCTACAATGAGCAGTTCTTC | CASSRSGGLGSYNEQFF
- | TRBJ2-5 | TRBV25-1 | - | TGTGCCACCTCCCGACCAGGGAATCAAGAGACCCAGTACTTC | CATSRPGNQETQYF
- | TRBJ1-2 | TRBV19 | - | TGTGCCAGTAGTATTCTCGGACAGACCTTCACGTCCTTC | CASSILGQTFTSF
- | TRBJ2-3 | TRBV7-6 | TRBD2 | TGTGCCAGCAGCCTAGGGACTAGCGGGGCACGTCCAGATACGCAGTATTTT | CASSLGTSGARPDTQYF
- | TRBJ1-2 | TRBV19 | TRBD1 | TGTGCCAGTAGTGCGCAGGGGGATGGCTACACCTTC | CASSAQGDGYTF
- | TRBJ1-1 | TRBV27 | - | TGTGCCAGCACGGGGAGGGGACGGTTGGACACTGAAGCTTTCTTT | CASTGRGRLDTEAFF
- | TRBJ1-5 | TRBV15 | TRBD1 | TGTGCCACCAGCGGGGACAGGGGACCCATCAGGCAGCCCCAGCATTTT | CATSGDRGPIRQPQHF
- | TRBJ2-7 | TRBV7-2 | TRBD1 | TGTGCCAGCAGCGCCTCCGGACAGGTCTACGAGCAGTACTTC | CASSASGQVYEQYF
- | TRBJ2-7 | TRBV19 | TRBD2 | TGTGCCAGTAGTACCACCCGCGGGGGGCTCTACGAGCAGTACTTC | CASSTTRGGLYEQYF
- | TRBJ1-5 | TRBV19 | TRBD1 | TGTGCCAGTACAGGGACAGCCTATAGCAATCAGCCCCAGCATTTT | CASTGTAYSNQPQHF